A selection of T cell receptor beta chains follows, all from one sample in a study of post-analysis software for immune sequencing data. Each CDR3 protein is one row after TCRdb ran MiXCR on the PCR reads. Of a few hundred thousand distinct CDR3 sequences in the sample, 30% to 45% were seen once. Sequenced: blood. Receptors were obtained from a girl aged 5-17 years with multiple sclerosis. Each CDR3 is given with its conserved first and last residue. A D gene is named only where the DNA matches it firmly. A clone size is listed for some rows: how often the clone was seen (once, few, many), or a class if it is expanded.

j_gene | d_gene | abundance | v_gene | CDR3aa | CDR3nt
TRBJ2-2 | - | once | TRBV7-8 | CASSLLSGRAPNTGELFF | TGTGCCAGCAGCTTATTATCTGGGCGCGCACCCAACACCGGGGAGCTGTTTTTT
TRBJ1-1 | - | - | TRBV10-3 | CAISESLTEAFF | TGTGCCATCAGTGAGTCCTTGACTGAAGCTTTCTTT
TRBJ1-5 | TRBD1 | - | TRBV20-1 | CSASDRGGVFYSNQPQHF | TGCAGTGCATCGGACAGGGGGGGAGTTTTCTATAGCAATCAGCCCCAGCATTTT
TRBJ1-4 | - | many | TRBV5-6 | CASSSYWLNEKLFF | TGTGCCAGCAGCTCTTATTGGTTAAATGAAAAACTGTTTTTT
TRBJ1-1 | - | - | TRBV28 | CASGRGGNSEAFF | TGTGCCAGCGGCCGAGGTGGGAACAGTGAAGCTTTCTTT
TRBJ2-5 | - | many | TRBV4-2 | CASSPVGSETQYF | TGTGCCAGCAGCCCGGTGGGCAGTGAGACCCAGTACTTC
TRBJ2-3 | TRBD1 | many | TRBV3-1 | CASTTRTGAGTDTQYF | TGTGCCAGCACCACAAGGACAGGGGCTGGCACAGATACGCAGTATTTT
TRBJ1-5 | - | few | TRBV28 | CASWAGTINQPQHF | TGTGCCAGCTGGGCCGGGACAATCAATCAGCCCCAGCATTTT
TRBJ1-5 | TRBD1 | many | TRBV3-1 | CASSQDGQGDQPQHF | TGTGCCAGCAGCCAAGACGGACAGGGTGATCAGCCCCAGCATTTT
TRBJ2-1 | - | many | TRBV20-1 | CSARDLSNEQFF | TGCAGTGCTAGAGATCTGAGCAATGAGCAGTTCTTC
TRBJ1-2 | - | - | TRBV9 | CASSLPGTSWGYTF | TGTGCCAGCAGCCTTCCCGGGACCTCGTGGGGCTACACCTTC
TRBJ1-2 | TRBD1 | many | TRBV5-1 | CASSYGDRDNHGYTF | TGCGCCAGCAGCTACGGGGACAGGGATAATCATGGCTACACCTTC
TRBJ2-1 | TRBD2 | many | TRBV7-9 | CASSPSGRAYNEQFF | TGTGCCAGCAGCCCTAGCGGGAGAGCCTACAATGAGCAGTTCTTC
TRBJ2-1 | - | many | TRBV20-1 | CSARDTVSYNEQFF | TGCAGTGCTAGGGACACTGTCTCCTACAATGAGCAGTTCTTC
TRBJ2-4 | - | many | TRBV5-1 | CASSSGFKNIQYF | TGCGCCAGCAGCTCCGGATTTAAAAACATTCAGTACTTC